The 4 T cell receptor beta chains listed next were all sequenced from one sample in a study of T-cell reconstitution after alpha-beta-depleted transplantation in children. Researchers prepared the TCRbeta library using unique molecular identifiers, the study reports. TCRdb re-called the PCR reads with MiXCR, one entry per CDR3 protein. In the table there are about 180,000 distinct CDR3 sequences, around 10% of which are singletons. This material consisted of PBMCs, taken before TCRalphabeta/CD19-depleted stem cell transplant. These receptors were obtained from a boy younger than 10 with acute myeloid leukemia, due to receive a stem cell transplant.

In its sample, this clonotype was seen many times. The chain recombines TRBV3-1 with TRBJ1-2, with TRBD1 identical over 7 bases. CDR1 and CDR2 from the germline V gene are LGHDT and YNNKEL (reference sequence). Germline trimming cut 2 bases from V and 6 bases from J; bases unmatched to any gene: 9. The length of the CDR3 is 15 residues. The CDR3 bases are TGTGCCAGCAGCCAACCCGGAGGGACAGTGGATGGCTACACCTTC. Amino acid sequence: CASSQPGGTVDGYTF.

The chain is built from TRBV11-3 and TRBJ1-1; unclear D gene. There are 13 residues in the CDR3. CDR1 and CDR2 (germline): SGHNT, YENEEA. V lost 5 bases and J lost 2, with 9 bases in between. The CDR3 DNA follows: TGTGCCAGCAGCATACGGGGAAACACTGAAGCTTTCTTT. This encodes CASSIRGNTEAFF.

This chain uses TRBV9 with TRBJ2-7; D unclear. Per germline, CDR1 SGDLS and CDR2 YYNGEE. Between the trimmed V and J ends, which lost 0 bases and 6 bases, there was a span of 10 bases. This CDR3 has 13 amino acids. Here the CDR3 reads CASSVAQTGEQYF. The CDR3 DNA reads as TGTGCCAGCAGCGTAGCTCAGACGGGCGAGCAGTACTTC.

This clonotype has at least ten counts. This rearrangement joins TRBV29-1 to TRBJ1-1; D unresolved. The CDR3 consists of 13 residues. Germline V gives CDR1 SQVTM, CDR2 ANQGSEA. V lost 3 bases and J lost 0, with 8 bases in between. The CDR3 sequence: CSVELSLNTEAFF. The DNA for the CDR3 is TGCAGCGTTGAGCTATCACTGAACACTGAAGCTTTCTTT.